The 24 T cell receptor beta chains presented below share a single source sample, sequenced in a study of T-cell memory formation after mild COVID-19. Each CDR3 protein is one row after TCRdb ran MiXCR on the 5' RACE reads. The top ten clones hold 12% of a sample with under 650,000 distinct CDR3 sequences, approximately 18% of them seen once. The sample was PBMCs or a T cell subset sorted from them (not recorded which). These receptors came from an adult woman who had mild COVID-19 (a few samples of this study predate the infection). Cell type and time point are not known.

In its sample, this clonotype was seen a few times. This sequence joins TRBV4-1 and TRBJ2-3; TRBD2 agrees at 10 bases. The CDR3 runs to 17 residues. With 0 bases clipped from V and 4 bases from J, the junction kept 7 bases outside the gene matches. Per germline, CDR1 MGHRA and CDR2 YSYEKL. The CDR3 nucleotides are TGCGCCAGCAGCCAAGATGGAGCGGGGGGGCCGGCAGATACGCAGTATTTT. Translating gives CASSQDGAGGPADTQYF.

This chain joins TRBV18 and TRBJ2-7; D possibly corresponds to TRBD2 (7 bases). Germline CDR1 is KGHSH and CDR2 is LQKENI. V shed 1 base and J shed 1 base, with 8 bases lying between them. CDR3 length equals 14 residues. CDR3 nucleotide sequence: TGTGCCAGCTCACCACAGGGGGGGTCCTACGAGCAGTACTTC. Translation: CASSPQGGSYEQYF.

V and J are TRBV2 and TRBJ1-5; D unresolved. Germline lookup yields CDR1 SNHLY and CDR2 FYNNEI. V was pared by 3 bases and J by 12 bases, with 9 bases between. The CDR3 totals 11 residues. CDR3 sequence: CASSEEVLQHF. The CDR3 region has the DNA TGTGCCAGCAGTGAGGAAGTCCTCCAGCATTTT.

This clonotype was counted only a few times. The V gene is TRBV14, the J gene TRBJ2-1, with D perhaps matching TRBD1 or TRBD2 (5 bases each). The length of the CDR3 is 18 residues. The V and J ends lost 0 bases and 3 bases respectively, with 18 bases between them. CDR1 is SGHDN and CDR2 is FVKESK in the germline V gene. CDR3 nucleotides: TGTGCCAGCAGCCAAGATTGGCCTGGGGCTAGCAGCTACAATGAGCAGTTCTTC. This sequence encodes CASSQDWPGASSYNEQFF.

The chain is built from TRBV5-1 and TRBJ2-4; TRBD1 is a possible D gene (6 bases). This CDR3 is built from 16 residues. V lost 0 bases and J lost 5, with 15 bases in between. CDR1 and CDR2 from the germline V gene are SGHRS and YFSETQ. CDR3 nucleotide sequence: TGCGCCAGCAGCTTGGCCTCGACAGGTAGCCAAAACATTCAGTACTTC. This sequence encodes CASSLASTGSQNIQYF.

There are many counts of this clonotype. This chain joins TRBV5-6 and TRBJ2-3; D possibly corresponds to TRBD1 (5 bases). The ends were cut back, 0 bases at V and 3 bases at J, with 14 bases in the middle. Germline V gives CDR1 SGHDT, CDR2 YYEEEE. The CDR3 contains 16 residues. This CDR3 reads CASSLGQGARTDTQYF. The CDR3 DNA reads as TGTGCCAGCAGCTTGGGACAAGGGGCAAGAACAGATACGCAGTATTTT. The full variable domain, rest sourced from reference TRBV5-6 and TRBJ2-3, is DAGVTQSPTHLIKTRGQQVTLRCSPKSGHDTVSWYQQALGQGPQFIFQYYEEEERQRGNFPDRFSGHQFPNYSSELNVNALLLGDSALYLCASSLGQGARTDTQYFGPGTRLTVL.

CDR3 loop: CASSAAGRSTDTQYF. The CDR3 DNA follows: TGTGCCAGCAGCGCGGCAGGGAGAAGCACAGATACGCAGTATTTT. The rearrangement uses TRBV7-8 and TRBJ2-3, with D perhaps matching TRBD1 or TRBD2 (5 bases each). V lost 5 bases and J lost 0, with 12 bases in between. CDR1 and CDR2 (germline): SGHVS, FQNEAQ. The CDR3 loop spans 15 amino acids.

The chain recombines TRBV27 with TRBJ2-3; D assignment may be TRBD1 or TRBD2 (5 bases each). The germline V gene has CDR1 MNHEY and CDR2 SMNVEV (reference sequence). V shed 1 base and J shed 2 bases, with 13 bases lying between them. This CDR3 has 16 residues. The CDR3 region has the DNA TGTGCCAGCAGTTTATGGCAGGGTGGGACCACAGATACGCAGTATTTT. Residues: CASSLWQGGTTDTQYF.

The chain links TRBV5-1 to TRBJ2-7, with 8 bases fitting TRBD1. The CDR3 loop spans 15 amino acids. The V and J ends lost 1 base and 3 bases, in that order; junction bases with no gene match: 6. Germline V gene lookup returns CDR1 SGHRS and CDR2 YFSETQ. In DNA, the CDR3 is TGCGCCAGCAGCTTGCGACGTGACAGGGGCTACGAGCAGTACTTC. Translation gives CASSLRRDRGYEQYF.

The chain employs TRBV20-1 and TRBJ2-5, with TRBD1 identical over 7 bases. The germline V gene has CDR1 DFQATT and CDR2 SNEGSKA (reference sequence). CDR3 length: 15 amino acids. Losses at the gene ends were 3 bases for V and 1 base for J; bases not matched to a gene: 8. CDR3 nucleotide sequence: TGCAGTGCTAGTTGGGACAGCGCGTTCCAAGAGACCCAGTACTTC. Protein sequence: CSASWDSAFQETQYF.

This sequence joins TRBV2 and TRBJ2-4; tentatively, D is TRBD2 (5 bases). The CDR3 has 15 amino acids. The ends were cut back, 7 bases at V and 1 base at J, with 14 bases in the middle. Per the germline V gene, CDR1 is SNHLY and CDR2 is FYNNEI. The CDR3 sequence: CASMERRGAKNIQYF. Here the CDR3 DNA reads TGTGCCAGCATGGAGAGACGGGGTGCCAAAAACATTCAGTACTTC.

This clonotype was seen a few times. The rearrangement links TRBV7-9 to TRBJ2-3; the D gene is possibly TRBD2 (6 bases). The V gene lost 4 bases and the J gene lost 0 bases, with 17 bases spanning the gap. The CDR3 is made up of 17 amino acids. Per the germline V gene, CDR1 is SEHNR and CDR2 is FQNEAQ (reference sequence). CDR3 amino acids: CASSYPGGGPSTDTQYF. CDR3 nucleotides: TGTGCCAGCAGCTACCCCGGTGGAGGGCCCAGCACAGATACGCAGTATTTT.

A few counts support this clonotype. The rearrangement links TRBV2 to TRBJ2-2; D ambiguous. The CDR3 extends over 12 amino acids. Per germline, CDR1 SNHLY and CDR2 FYNNEI. Trimming took 6 bases from V and 7 from J, leaving 9 bases between them. As DNA, the CDR3 is TGTGCCAGCAGCGCGAGGTACGGGGAGCTGTTTTTT. It specifies CASSARYGELFF.

This clonotype was recorded a few times. This chain uses TRBV24-1 with TRBJ2-3; perhaps TRBD1 as D (6 bases). The CDR3 consists of 15 residues. Germline V gene data show CDR1 as KGHDR and CDR2 as SFDVKD. V was cut by 4 bases and J by 3 bases, with 13 bases left in between. The CDR3 protein is CATSEAGALTDTQYF. DNA for the CDR3: TGTGCCACCAGTGAGGCAGGGGCCCTGACAGATACGCAGTATTTT.

This clonotype was observed at least ten times. V gene TRBV7-8 combines with J gene TRBJ2-5, with D possibly being TRBD2 (6 bases). The V end lost 3 bases, the J end lost 2 bases, and 7 bases lay between the germline ends. In germline, CDR1 is SGHVS, CDR2 FQNEAQ. CDR3 size: 13 residues. DNA for the CDR3: TGTGCCAGCAGCTTCGGACTACAAGAGACCCAGTACTTC. Translation gives CASSFGLQETQYF.

This chain links TRBV30 with TRBJ2-1; 10 nucleotides match TRBD2. The ends lost 8 bases at V and 8 bases at J; junction bases unmatched: 9. The CDR3 extends over 13 amino acids. Germline V CDR1 and CDR2: GTSNPN, SVGIG (reference sequence). CDR3 nucleotide sequence: TGTGCCACTACTGCACTAGCGGGACATGAGCAGTTCTTC. This gives the protein CATTALAGHEQFF. Full variable domain (remainder filled in from reference TRBV30 and TRBJ2-1): SQTIHQWPATLVQPVGSPLSLECTVEGTSNPNLYWYRQAAGRGLQLLFYSVGIGQISSEVPQNLSASRPQDRQFILSSKKLLLSDSGFYLCATTALAGHEQFFGPGTRLTVL.

Many counts were recorded for this clonotype. The rearrangement joins TRBV5-1 to TRBJ2-7; no firm D call. Trimming took 4 bases from V and 2 from J, leaving 16 bases between them. Germline lookup yields CDR1 SGHRS and CDR2 YFSETQ. The CDR3 consists of 15 residues. CDR3 sequence reads: CASSQSSAGPYEQYF. The CDR3 coding sequence is TGCGCCAGCAGCCAGTCTTCTGCAGGACCCTACGAGCAGTACTTC.

This clonotype was counted a few times. The J gene is TRBJ2-1, the V gene TRBV30, with 9 nucleotides matching TRBD1. J lost 8 bases, V lost 8 bases, and 7 bases had no gene match. There are 12 residues in the CDR3. CDR1 is GTSNPN, CDR2 SVGIG, per germline (reference sequence). The CDR3 DNA reads as TGTGCCCTGGTCACAGGGGGCGATGAGCAGTTCTTC. This translates into CALVTGGDEQFF. Combining the CDR3 with reference TRBV30 and TRBJ2-1 gives the whole variable domain SQTIHQWPATLVQPVGSPLSLECTVEGTSNPNLYWYRQAAGRGLQLLFYSVGIGQISSEVPQNLSASRPQDRQFILSSKKLLLSDSGFYLCALVTGGDEQFFGPGTRLTVL.

This clonotype was detected many times. The chain uses TRBV12-3 or TRBV12-4 and TRBJ2-7; TRBD1 might be the D (7 bases). V lost 4 bases and J 13 bases, leaving 20 bases between the germline ends. The CDR3 totals 13 residues. CDR3 nucleotide sequence: TGTGCCAGCAGTTCCGGGGGACAGCTTCAAAACTACTTC. As protein: CASSSGGQLQNYF.

This chain connects TRBV7-2 to TRBJ2-3, with a weak D call TRBD2 (6 bases). Germline values: CDR1 SGHTA, CDR2 FQGNSA. This CDR3 has 14 residues. V gave up 3 bases and J gave up 4 bases, with 11 bases separating them. DNA for the CDR3: TGTGCCAGCAGCTTTACTAGCCCCCCAGATACGCAGTATTTT. Translated, it gives CASSFTSPPDTQYF.

The J gene is TRBJ2-1, the V gene TRBV7-9; the D gene is possibly TRBD1 (5 bases). V was trimmed by 5 bases and J by 6 bases, leaving 17 bases between them. The germline V gene encodes CDR1 SEHNR and CDR2 FQNEAQ (reference sequence). The CDR3 has 15 residues. CDR3 nucleotides: TGTGCCAGCAGCCCGCACGTCCAGGGTCTCAATGAGCAGTTCTTC. Its translation is CASSPHVQGLNEQFF. The full variable domain, rest sourced from reference TRBV7-9 and TRBJ2-1, is DTGVSQNPRHKITKRGQNVTFRCDPISEHNRLYWYRQTLGQGPEFLTYFQNEAQLEKSRLLSDRFSAERPKGSFSTLEIQRTEQGDSAMYLCASSPHVQGLNEQFFGPGTRLTVL.

This clonotype has only a few counts. The rearrangement uses TRBV18 and TRBJ2-5, with D unclear. Trimming took 0 bases from V and 6 from J, leaving 8 bases between them. This CDR3 comprises 13 residues. The germline V gene has CDR1 KGHSH and CDR2 LQKENI. The CDR3 is CASSPPTQQTQYF. The DNA for the CDR3 is TGTGCCAGCTCACCACCCACTCAACAGACCCAGTACTTC.

J is TRBJ2-7 and V is TRBV20-1; D is unresolved. V was pared by 2 bases and J by 2 bases, with 4 bases between. The CDR3 loop spans 11 amino acids. Germline CDR1 is DFQATT and CDR2 is SNEGSKA (reference sequence). The DNA of the CDR3 is TGCAGTGCTAGAATAGCCTACGAGCAGTACTTC. It encodes CSARIAYEQYF.

The chain employs TRBV5-1 and TRBJ1-1; D may be TRBD1 (6 bases). The V end was cut by 0 bases, the J end by 7 bases, with 13 bases between. Germline V gene sequence: CDR1 SGHRS, CDR2 YFSETQ. The length of the CDR3 is 14 residues. DNA for the CDR3: TGCGCCAGCAGCTTGGCCGGCAGGGGAATTGAAGCTTTCTTT. This encodes CASSLAGRGIEAFF.